Below are 25 T cell receptor beta chains sequenced from a single sample in a study of beta chain features in type 1 diabetes. The study reverse transcribed the entire isolated RNA, so it sequenced expressed TCRB transcripts. Measured with immunoSEQ multiplex PCR; TCRdb has only the in-frame clones, and not every one. The repertoire holds under 150,000 clones, with about 7.1% as singletons. Sequenced input: central memory CD4+ T cells from blood. The receptor source for this set is a woman aged 30 to 39 in good health.

Only a few counts were recorded for this clone. V is TRBV6-6 and J is TRBJ2-5, with 10 positions matching TRBD1. Germline CDR1 is MNHNY and CDR2 is SVGAGI (reference sequence). Trimming removed 5 bases from V and 3 bases from J; junction bases left unmatched: 6. This CDR3 is built from 15 residues. For the CDR3, the DNA is TGTGCCAGCAGTGCTAGGACAGGGGGTAAAGAGACCCAGTACTTC. Its translation: CASSARTGGKETQYF.

This clone appeared many times. The chain is built from TRBV30 and TRBJ1-2; a weak D match, TRBD1 (6 bases). Germline lookup yields CDR1 GTSNPN and CDR2 SVGIG (reference sequence). This CDR3 is built from 14 residues. V was trimmed by 1 base and J by 6 bases, leaving 15 bases between them. The CDR3 is CAWSAYRGGDGYTF. The DNA for the CDR3 is TGTGCCTGGAGTGCCTATCGCGGGGGCGATGGCTACACCTTC.

V and J are TRBV7-9 and TRBJ1-3; D is possibly TRBD1 (5 bases). V lost 5 bases to trimming and J lost 0 bases, with 8 bases between them. Per germline, CDR1 SEHNR and CDR2 FQNEAQ (reference sequence). The CDR3 is made up of 14 amino acids. The DNA of the CDR3 is TGTGCCAGCAGCCCTGACAGCTCTGGAAACACCATATATTTT. It yields the protein CASSPDSSGNTIYF.

This clone was found many times. The J gene is TRBJ2-7, the V gene TRBV7-6, with 13 nucleotides matching TRBD2. V lost 1 base, J lost 0 bases, and 15 bases stayed unmatched. The CDR3 runs to 21 residues. Germline assignment: CDR1 SGHVS and CDR2 FNYEAQ. CDR3 coding DNA: TGTGCCAGCAGCTTAGTCTCAGCTACCCGGACTAGCGGGGGAAGCTCCTACGAGCAGTACTTC. Its protein product is CASSLVSATRTSGGSSYEQYF.

This clone turned up a few times. The chain combines TRBV10-3 with TRBJ2-5; D ambiguous. Germline V gives CDR1 ENHRY, CDR2 SYGVKD. V lost 6 bases, J lost 5 bases, and 10 bases lay in between. The CDR3 extends over 12 amino acids. The CDR3: CAISGSAETQYF. In DNA form, the CDR3 reads TGTGCCATCAGCGGCAGCGCCGAGACCCAGTACTTC.

The V and J genes are TRBV28 and TRBJ2-1; tentatively, D is TRBD2 (6 bases). This CDR3 is 15 amino acids long. V dropped 3 bases and J dropped 2 bases, with 11 bases sitting between them. Germline CDR1 and CDR2: MDHEN and SYDVKM. The CDR3 reads CASSFTGVAYNEQFF. The CDR3 nucleotides read TGTGCCAGCAGTTTTACGGGAGTGGCCTACAATGAGCAGTTCTTC.

This chain uses TRBV29-1 with TRBJ2-5; TRBD2 might be the D (5 bases). Germline V lookup: CDR1 SQVTM, CDR2 ANQGSEA. CDR3 length equals 12 residues. With 6 bases removed from V and 5 bases from J, the gap between germline ends came to 13 bases. The CDR3 DNA reads as TGCAGCGTACTCCATTCGGGGGAGACCCAGTACTTC. Its translation is CSVLHSGETQYF. Full variable domain (missing parts from reference TRBV29-1 and TRBJ2-5): SAVISQKPSRDICQRGTSLTIQCQVDSQVTMMFWYRQQPGQSLTLIATANQGSEATYESGFVIDKFPISRPNLTFSTLTVSNMSPEDSSIYLCSVLHSGETQYFGPGTRLLVL.

This clone was seen only a few times. The chain uses TRBV27 and TRBJ1-4; TRBD1 is a possible D gene (6 bases). Germline-derived CDR1 and CDR2 are MNHEY and SMNVEV (reference sequence). Trimming took off 6 bases at V and 7 bases at J, with 15 bases between the two ends. The CDR3 runs to 14 residues. This CDR3 reads CASSKQGFGEKLFF. The CDR3 DNA is TGTGCCAGCAGCAAACAGGGCTTCGGTGAAAAACTGTTTTTT. The full variable domain, with the rest looked up from reference TRBV27 and TRBJ1-4, is EAQVTQNPRYLITVTGKKLTVTCSQNMNHEYMSWYRQDPGLGLRQIYYSMNVEVTDKGDVPEGYKVSRKEKRNFPLILESPSPNQTSLYFCASSKQGFGEKLFFGSGTQLSVL.

Ten or more counts support this clone. V gene TRBV2 combines with J gene TRBJ2-1, with D perhaps TRBD2 (6 bases). The CDR3 is made up of 13 amino acids. Looked up from germline, CDR1 is SNHLY and CDR2 is FYNNEI. V lost 5 bases to trimming and J lost 7 bases, with 12 bases between them. The DNA of the CDR3 is TGTGCCAGCAGTTCGGCGGGATGGAATGAGCAGTTCTTC. It translates to CASSSAGWNEQFF.

This chain uses TRBV5-4 with TRBJ2-5; weak D call: TRBD2 (6 bases). Germline V gene data show CDR1 as SGHNT and CDR2 as YYREEE (reference sequence). Deletions cut 0 bases from V and 0 bases from J, with 9 bases between. This CDR3 region has 15 residues. CDR3 bases: TGTGCCAGCAGCTTGGTTGGGGGGTACCAAGAGACCCAGTACTTC. As protein: CASSLVGGYQETQYF.

The rearrangement uses TRBV7-2 and TRBJ2-1; D is perhaps TRBD1 (6 bases). The germline CDR1 and CDR2 sequences are SGHTA and FQGNSA. The CDR3 is 16 residues long. Trimming removed 5 bases from V and 3 bases from J, with 17 bases in between. The CDR3 nucleotides read TGTGCCAGCAGCCCCTCTTCCCGACAGGTCTACAATGAGCAGTTCTTC. Translating it yields CASSPSSRQVYNEQFF.

The table lists this clone with a few counts. The chain uses TRBV4-2 and TRBJ1-5; 8 nucleotides align to TRBD1. Germline-derived CDR1 and CDR2 are LGHNA and YNFKEQ. J was trimmed by 3 bases and V by 4 bases; bases with no gene match: 14. The CDR3 covers 18 residues. CDR3 in DNA: TGTGCCAGCAGCCGCCGTCCAGGGGGCCCCCTTGACAATCAGCCCCAGCATTTT. Translating gives CASSRRPGGPLDNQPQHF.

There are a few counts of this clone. The chain recombines TRBV19 with TRBJ2-3, with TRBD1 matching over 9 bases. In germline, CDR1 is LNHDA, CDR2 SQIVND (reference sequence). The CDR3 sequence is 14 residues long. The trim removed 3 bases at V and 8 bases at J, leaving 6 bases unmatched. The CDR3 DNA is TGTGCCAGTAGTATGAGGGGACAGGGCGGTACGCAGTATTTT. This encodes CASSMRGQGGTQYF.

This chain links TRBV5-4 with TRBJ2-2; the match to TRBD2 covers 7 bases. The CDR3 is 15 residues long. Looked up from germline, CDR1 is SGHNT and CDR2 is YYREEE (reference sequence). The J segment lost 1 base and the V segment lost 4 bases, leaving 4 bases of the junction unmatched. For the CDR3, the DNA is TGTGCCAGCAGCCCCGGGACTATGAACACCGGGGAGCTGTTTTTT. This gives the protein CASSPGTMNTGELFF. Full variable domain (rest looked up from reference TRBV5-4 and TRBJ2-2): ETGVTQSPTHLIKTRGQQVTLRCSSQSGHNTVSWYQQALGQGPQFIFQYYREEENGRGNFPPRFSGLQFPNYSSELNVNALELDDSALYLCASSPGTMNTGELFFGEGSRLTVL.

The V and J genes are TRBV10-3 and TRBJ2-1; 9 bases align to TRBD1. CDR3 length: 14 amino acids. V dropped 8 bases and J dropped 2; count of bases not matched to a gene: 4. Germline assignment: CDR1 ENHRY and CDR2 SYGVKD. CDR3 bases: TGTGCCATCTGCCGGGACAGGGCCTACAATGAGCAGTTCTTC. Its protein is CAICRDRAYNEQFF.

The CDR3 sequence: CASGLAPTGQPQHF. In DNA form, the CDR3 reads TGTGCTAGTGGTTTGGCCCCAACAGGTCAGCCCCAGCATTTT. V gene TRBV12-5 combines with J gene TRBJ1-5, with TRBD1 as a possible D gene (5 bases). The length of the CDR3 is 14 residues. Deletions cut 1 base from V and 6 bases from J, with 10 bases between. Germline CDR1 reads LGHNT; CDR2 reads FRNRAP. The full variable domain, completed using reference TRBV12-5 and TRBJ1-5, is DARVTQTPRHKVTEMGQEVTMRCQPILGHNTVFWYRQTMMQGLELLAYFRNRAPLDDSGMPKDRFSAEMPDATLATLKIQPSEPRDSAVYFCASGLAPTGQPQHFGDGTRLSIL.

This clone was counted many times. V is TRBV29-1 and J is TRBJ2-3, with TRBD1 matching 9 bases. CDR1 and CDR2 from the germline V gene are SQVTM and ANQGSEA. This CDR3 comprises 13 residues. V lost 6 bases, J lost 1 base, and 2 bases stayed unmatched. The CDR3 nucleotides are TGCAGCGTACGGACAGGGGGCACAGATACGCAGTATTTT. It translates to CSVRTGGTDTQYF.

The CDR3 spells CASSLTGGRNQPQHF. The CDR3 DNA follows: TGTGCCAGCAGCTTGACAGGGGGACGCAATCAGCCCCAGCATTTT. The genes are TRBV11-2 and TRBJ1-5, with TRBD1 matching 9 bases. The CDR3 is made up of 15 amino acids. The V segment lost 3 bases and the J segment 2 bases; nucleotides outside the gene matches: 2. Germline V gene sequence: CDR1 SGHAT, CDR2 FQNNGV.

The J gene is TRBJ2-3, the V gene TRBV5-1; TRBD2 might be the D (5 bases). Between the trimmed V and J ends, which lost 1 base and 1 base, there was a span of 7 bases. The length of the CDR3 is 14 residues. Germline assignment: CDR1 SGHRS and CDR2 YFSETQ. CDR3 protein: CASSLFSGTDTQYF. For the CDR3, the DNA is TGCGCCAGCAGCTTGTTTAGCGGCACAGATACGCAGTATTTT.

This clone was picked up a small number of times. The DNA for the CDR3 is TGTGCAGTATGGGCGGGACTAGCGGAGACCGGGGAGCTGTTTTTT. Encoded protein: CAVWAGLAETGELFF. This sequence joins TRBV7-9 and TRBJ2-2, with 11 bases identical to TRBD2. This CDR3 has 15 residues. Germline V gives CDR1 SEHNR, CDR2 FQNEAQ (reference sequence).

The chain carries TRBV28 and TRBJ1-5, with 7 bases aligning to TRBD1. Per germline, CDR1 MDHEN and CDR2 SYDVKM. V lost 6 bases, J lost 4 bases, and 3 bases stayed unmatched. This CDR3 is 13 amino acids long. CDR3 amino acids: CASRQTGNQPQHF. The CDR3 nucleotides are TGTGCCAGCAGGCAGACAGGGAATCAGCCCCAGCATTTT.

This clone was found a few times. This chain joins TRBV2 and TRBJ2-5, with 8 bases lining up with TRBD1. V gave up 3 bases and J gave up 5 bases; unmatched junction bases: 8. The CDR3 has 15 amino acids. Germline-derived CDR1 and CDR2 are SNHLY and FYNNEI. The CDR3 DNA follows: TGTGCCAGCAGTGAGGACAGGGCGAGAATTGAGACCCAGTACTTC. This gives the protein CASSEDRARIETQYF.

This clone was counted a few times. The J gene is TRBJ2-1, the V gene TRBV7-2, with 8 bases aligning to TRBD2. CDR1 and CDR2 from the germline V gene are SGHTA and FQGNSA. V trimming: 3 bases; J trimming: 0 bases; junction bases outside the gene matches: 4. This CDR3 has 16 residues. CDR3 DNA: TGTGCCAGCAGCTTCTTTGCGGGAGGCTCCTACAATGAGCAGTTCTTC. Residues: CASSFFAGGSYNEQFF.

The rearrangement joins TRBV5-4 to TRBJ2-5; 10 bases map to TRBD1. The CDR3 contains 16 residues. Trimming cost V 4 bases and J 2 bases; bases outside gene matches: 8. Germline CDR1 and CDR2: SGHNT and YYREEE (reference sequence). In DNA, the CDR3 is TGTGCCAGCAGCCGCTACGGGACAGGGGTGCAAGAGACCCAGTACTTC. Its translation: CASSRYGTGVQETQYF.

V usage is TRBV6-5 and J usage is TRBJ1-2, with TRBD1 as a possible D gene (5 bases). Trimming stripped 2 bases from V and 2 bases from J, with 15 bases between. This CDR3 is 16 amino acids long. Germline V gene sequence: CDR1 MNHEY, CDR2 SVGAGI. Here the CDR3 reads CASSYRGDWLNYGYTF. The CDR3 nucleotides read TGTGCCAGCAGTTACCGGGGGGATTGGCTCAACTATGGCTACACCTTC.